A selection of T cell receptor beta chains follows, all from one sample in a study of blood T cell repertoires in COVID-19. Here immunoSEQ multiplex PCR was the method, and the copy in TCRdb shows in-frame clones only, minus some. In the table there are about 170,000 clones, around nine tenths of which are singletons. The sample was peripheral blood. Receptors were obtained from an elderly woman with COVID-19, enrolled during active disease. The CDR3 runs from the conserved cysteine through the conserved F or W. The D gene is left open where the match is weak. Clone size appears in some rows only: once, few, many, or a class for an expanded clone.

d_gene	abundance	j_gene	v_gene	CDR3aa	CDR3nt
TRBD2	.	TRBJ2-1	TRBV29-1	CSVGREGNEQFF	TGCAGCGTTGGGCGGGAGGGCAATGAGCAGTTCTTC
TRBD1	.	TRBJ1-3	TRBV5-6	CASSLSAGGFGNTIYF	TGTGCCAGCAGCTTGTCGGCAGGGGGTTTTGGAAACACCATATATTTT
TRBD1	.	TRBJ2-3	TRBV12-3/TRBV12-4	CASSRQGENTQYF	TGTGCCAGCAGTAGACAGGGTGAAAATACGCAGTATTTT
TRBD1	few	TRBJ2-2	TRBV9	CASSTGQINTGELFF	TGTGCCAGCAGCACGGGACAGATTAACACCGGGGAGCTGTTTTTT
TRBD2	.	TRBJ2-7	TRBV27	CASSSRLAGGSEQYF	TGTGCCAGCAGTTCCCGCCTAGCGGGAGGGAGCGAGCAGTACTTC
TRBD1	.	TRBJ2-3	TRBV11-1	CASSLEGQGKSTQYF	TGTGCCAGCAGCTTAGAGGGACAGGGAAAAAGTACGCAGTATTTT
.	few	TRBJ1-5	TRBV5-6	CASSLFTGGISSNQPQHF	TGTGCCAGCAGCTTGTTTACCGGGGGGATTAGCAGCAATCAGCCCCAGCATTTT
.	.	TRBJ2-3	TRBV6-5	CASSYTRTDTQYF	TGTGCCAGCAGTTACACGAGGACAGATACGCAGTATTTT
.	once	TRBJ2-5	TRBV6-1	CASSELPLRETQYF	TGTGCCAGCAGTGAGCTACCTTTGCGGGAGACCCAGTACTTC
.	.	TRBJ2-3	TRBV28	CASSPRGDTQYF	TGTGCCAGCAGCCCTAGGGGAGATACGCAGTATTTT
TRBD1	.	TRBJ1-5	TRBV27	CASSLTGSNQPQHF	TGTGCCAGCAGTTTGACAGGGAGCAATCAGCCCCAGCATTTT
TRBD1	many	TRBJ1-5	TRBV19	CASSTRGPHQPQHF	TGTGCCAGTAGTACGAGGGGGCCACATCAGCCCCAGCATTTT
TRBD2	.	TRBJ2-5	TRBV9	CASSVGVGRAEKGETQYF	TGTGCCAGCAGCGTAGGCGTCGGGAGGGCCGAAAAAGGGGAGACCCAGTACTTC
TRBD1	.	TRBJ1-2	TRBV7-8	CAIAGGEVDGYTF	TGTGCCATCGCAGGGGGCGAAGTAGATGGCTACACCTTC
.	.	TRBJ1-3	TRBV28	CASRAISGNTIYF	TGTGCCAGCCGTGCGATTTCTGGAAACACCATATATTTT
TRBD2	.	TRBJ2-7	TRBV6-2/TRBV6-3	CASSRLAGGPGEQYF	TGTGCCAGCAGCCGACTAGCGGGAGGCCCTGGCGAGCAGTACTTC
TRBD1	.	TRBJ1-2	TRBV7-6	CASSSRQGHGYTF	TGTGCCAGCAGCTCCCGACAGGGACATGGCTACACCTTC
.	.	TRBJ1-6	TRBV3-1/TRBV3-2	CASSQDSVRALHF	TGTGCCAGCAGCCAAGATTCGGTCCGGGCCCTCCACTTT
.	.	TRBJ1-1	TRBV27	CASRKEGLNTEAFF	TGTGCCAGCAGGAAGGAGGGCCTGAACACTGAAGCTTTCTTT
TRBD1	.	TRBJ1-4	TRBV11-2	CASSLTGGVEKLFF	TGTGCCAGCAGCTTGACAGGGGGCGTTGAAAAACTGTTTTTT
TRBD1	.	TRBJ2-6	TRBV6-2/TRBV6-3	CASSQQGTGANVLTF	TGTGCCAGCAGTCAACAGGGGACCGGGGCCAACGTCCTGACTTTC
TRBD1	.	TRBJ2-7	TRBV5-5	CASSLQGASSYEQYF	TGTGCCAGCAGCTTGCAGGGGGCCAGCTCCTACGAGCAGTACTTC
.	.	TRBJ1-6	TRBV28	CASRPRSGFGGSPLHF	TGTGCCAGCAGACCCCGGTCTGGGTTTGGCGGTTCACCCCTCCACTTT
TRBD2	once	TRBJ2-5	TRBV5-6	CASSPGLAEETQYF	TGTGCCAGCAGCCCCGGACTAGCGGAAGAGACCCAGTACTTC
.	.	TRBJ2-1	TRBV7-9	CASSLGFADNEQFF	TGTGCCAGCAGCTTAGGCTTCGCGGACAATGAGCAGTTCTTC
TRBD1	.	TRBJ2-7	TRBV5-6	CASSLVGQGIGEQYF	TGTGCCAGCAGCTTGGTCGGACAGGGGATCGGCGAGCAGTACTTC
TRBD2	once	TRBJ2-2	TRBV19	CASNSLAATGELFF	TGTGCCAGCAACTCACTAGCGGCCACCGGGGAGCTGTTTTTT
TRBD1	once	TRBJ2-5	TRBV28	CASSGDRGRQETQYF	TGTGCCAGCAGCGGGGACAGGGGACGACAAGAGACCCAGTACTTC
.	once	TRBJ1-1	TRBV6-2/TRBV6-3	CASSTGPTEAFF	TGTGCCAGCAGTACAGGTCCCACTGAAGCTTTCTTT
.	.	TRBJ2-3	TRBV4-3	CASSQEDSYTDTQYF	TGCGCCAGCAGCCAAGAGGACAGCTACACAGATACGCAGTATTTT
TRBD1	.	TRBJ2-2	TRBV5-1	CASSSIGTGSSTGELFF	TGCGCCAGCAGCTCGATCGGGACAGGGTCTAGCACCGGGGAGCTGTTTTTT
.	.	TRBJ1-1	TRBV7-2	CASRISVNTEAFF	TGTGCCAGCAGAATCTCCGTGAACACTGAAGCTTTCTTT
.	.	TRBJ1-5	TRBV5-8	CASSFGGLGNQPQHF	TGTGCCAGCAGCTTCGGCGGGCTTGGGAATCAGCCCCAGCATTTT
.	.	TRBJ2-2	TRBV5-1	CASSLGRANTGELFF	TGCGCCAGCAGCTTGGGCAGGGCCAATACCGGGGAGCTGTTTTTT
.	.	TRBJ2-5	TRBV6-6	CASSSVETQYF	TGTGCCAGCAGCTCCGTAGAGACCCAGTACTTC
.	.	TRBJ1-6	TRBV3-1/TRBV3-2	CASSLGGVSPLHF	TGTGCCAGCAGCCTGGGAGGGGTATCACCCCTCCACTTT
.	.	TRBJ1-3	TRBV6-5	CASSWDTNSGNTIYF	TGTGCCAGCAGCTGGGACACAAACTCTGGAAACACCATATATTTT
.	.	TRBJ1-2	TRBV6-5	CASSYGASSNYGYTF	TGTGCCAGCAGTTACGGGGCATCTTCTAACTATGGCTACACCTTC
TRBD1	once	TRBJ2-7	TRBV5-1	CASSPTGAREQYF	TGCGCCAGCAGCCCCACAGGGGCCCGCGAGCAGTACTTC
.	.	TRBJ2-1	TRBV6-5	CASSYTHGGYNEQFF	TGTGCCAGCAGTTACACACACGGCGGCTACAATGAGCAGTTCTTC
TRBD1	.	TRBJ1-3	TRBV4-2	CASSQNRGSSGNTIYF	TGTGCCAGCAGCCAAAACAGGGGCAGCTCTGGAAACACCATATATTTT
.	.	TRBJ2-2	TRBV29-1	CSVAAPGGGTGELFF	TGCAGCGTTGCGGCCCCGGGGGGCGGGACCGGGGAGCTGTTTTTT
.	once	TRBJ1-1	TRBV7-9	CASSPPPVNTEAFF	TGTGCCAGCAGCCCCCCCCCGGTAAACACTGAAGCTTTCTTT
.	.	TRBJ1-5	TRBV9	CASSVGGGGHQPQHF	TGTGCCAGCAGCGTAGGGGGCGGGGGGCATCAGCCCCAGCATTTT
.	.	TRBJ1-2	TRBV7-8	CASSLATGYGYTF	TGTGCCAGCAGCTTAGCAACAGGCTATGGCTACACCTTC
TRBD2	.	TRBJ2-5	TRBV11-2	CASSLLTSGRYGETQYF	TGTGCCAGCAGCTTATTGACTAGCGGGAGGTACGGGGAGACCCAGTACTTC
.	.	TRBJ1-5	TRBV29-1	CSPSHQPQHF	TGCAGCCCCAGTCATCAGCCCCAGCATTTT
TRBD2	.	TRBJ2-7	TRBV28	CASSSSSGNSYEQYF	TGTGCCAGCAGTTCGTCTAGCGGGAACTCCTACGAGCAGTACTTC
.	.	TRBJ1-3	TRBV11-2	CASSPPGSGNTIYF	TGTGCCAGCAGCCCCCCCGGCTCTGGAAACACCATATATTTT
TRBD1	.	TRBJ1-4	TRBV10-3	CAIRQGASVGDKLFF	TGTGCCATCAGGCAGGGGGCGAGCGTAGGGGATAAACTGTTTTTT
.	.	TRBJ2-7	TRBV9	CASSVVPSGQEQYF	TGTGCCAGCAGCGTAGTACCTTCAGGGCAGGAGCAGTACTTC
TRBD2	.	TRBJ2-1	TRBV19	CASSTGTSGRNEQFF	TGTGCCAGTAGTACGGGGACTAGCGGACGCAATGAGCAGTTCTTC